This TCR beta chain was observed in a study of CD8 T cells in ankylosing spondylitis. Germline-derived CDR1 and CDR2 are MNHNS and SASEGT. This CDR3 is 16 amino acids long. V trimming: 3 bases; J trimming: 2 bases; junction bases outside the gene matches: 7. Libraries for TCR beta were made by quantitative 5'-RACE with molecular barcodes. TCRdb re-called the 5' RACE reads through MiXCR, storing one row per CDR3 protein. The sample contains approximately 200,000 distinct CDR3 sequences, about 13% of which appear only once. This clonotype has a handful of counts. Its antigen remains unknown. Findings and limits, study-wide: A TCR beta motif made of several highly homologous variants seemed typical of ankylosing spondylitis blood.

The V gene is TRBV6-1, the J gene TRBJ2-7; TRBD2 agrees at 10 bases. This clonotype was sampled from a male donor with ankylosing spondylitis or in good health (not recorded which). Source material: blood, either unsorted or a sorted T cell fraction (not recorded which). The CDR3 region has the DNA TGTGCCAGCAGTGAGTCTAGCGGGAGCTTTCCCTACGAGCAGTACTTC. It encodes CASSESSGSFPYEQYF.